This T cell receptor beta chain was documented in a study of CD8+ T cells in alopecia areata. Following RNA extraction, reverse transcription yielded cDNA that acted as the sequencing template. Libraries were prepared by immunoSEQ multiplex PCR; TCRdb keeps only in-frame clonotypes and omits some of them. The sample lists around 200,000 clones; 50% to 75% were seen once. Regarding treatment: oral pan-JAK inhibitor, 5-10 mg twice daily. Broader study findings: Sequencing of scalp tissue also captures the resident alphabeta T cells of normal skin.

Concerning this clone itself: Its cognate antigen is unknown.

The starting material was CD4+ T cells sorted from blood, obtained at week 4, from a patient treated with tofacitinib. The TCR originated in a human donor with alopecia areata.

The CDR3 region is CASSPGPGTNTEAFF. CDR3 in DNA: TGTGCCAGCTCACCGGGACCGGGAACGAACACTGAAGCTTTCTTT. The chain uses TRBV18 and TRBJ1-1; D may be TRBD1 (5 bases). The germline V gene has CDR1 KGHSH and CDR2 LQKENI. CDR3 size: 15 residues. Deletions cut 3 bases from V and 1 base from J, with 12 bases between. The full variable domain, completed using reference TRBV18 and TRBJ1-1, is NAGVMQNPRHLVRRRGQEARLRCSPMKGHSHVYWYRQLPEEGLKFMVYLQKENIIDESGMPKERFSAEFPKEGPSILRIQQVVRGDSAAYFCASSPGPGTNTEAFFGQGTRLTVV.